This T cell receptor beta chain was profiled in a study of blood T cell repertoires in COVID-19. Study as a whole: Acute and convalescent COVID-19 samples came from the United States, Italy and Spain. PBMCs, B-cell-depleted T cells, or T cells were the source of the cDNA or gDNA that made up the material.

Source study methods: For nucleated cells, counts were estimated from reference gene primer amplification. This table comes from immunoSEQ multiplex PCR, and its TCRdb copy is limited to in-frame clones, with some not included. Clonal size and the V and J genes are those of that table, whereas D and trimming came from the DNA. The sample comprises about 170,000 clones, more than 65% of which are singletons, and under 13% rests with the top ten. The CDR3 is 16 residues long. Per germline, CDR1 MDHEN and CDR2 SYDVKM. V gave up 8 bases and J gave up 8 bases; unmatched junction bases: 17. Material for sequencing was peripheral blood. The rearrangement uses TRBV28 and TRBJ2-5; 10 bases line up with TRBD1. This receptor was identified in a man in his sixties or seventies with active or convalescent COVID-19. CDR3 sequence reads: CASPPSGDRGLETQYF. The CDR3 DNA is TGTGCCAGCCCCCCAAGTGGGGACAGGGGCTTAGAAACCCAGTACTTC.